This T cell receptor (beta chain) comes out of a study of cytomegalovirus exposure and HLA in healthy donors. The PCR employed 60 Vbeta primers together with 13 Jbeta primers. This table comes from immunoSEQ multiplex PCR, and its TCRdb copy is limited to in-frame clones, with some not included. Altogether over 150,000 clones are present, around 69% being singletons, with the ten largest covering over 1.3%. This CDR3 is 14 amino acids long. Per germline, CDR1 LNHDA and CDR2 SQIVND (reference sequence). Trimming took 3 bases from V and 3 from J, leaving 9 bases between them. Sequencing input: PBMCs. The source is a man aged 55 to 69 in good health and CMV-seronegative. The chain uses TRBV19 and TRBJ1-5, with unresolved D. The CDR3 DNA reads TGTGCCAGTAGTATTGGTCAGAACAATCAGCCCCAGCATTTT. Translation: CASSIGQNNQPQHF.